The next 20 T cell receptor beta chains were all read from a single sample in a study of neoadjuvant anti-PD-1 for oral cavity cancer. Assay used: immunoSEQ multiplex PCR; TCRdb lists only in-frame clones, some missing. The sample yields about 15,000 clones, 60% to 70% seen once. The sequences come from PBMCs, collected before nivolumab (anti-PD-1) treatment. Every receptor here comes from a person aged 35 to 85 with oral cavity squamous cell carcinoma.

This sequence joins TRBV6-6 and TRBJ2-1; 7 bases map to TRBD2. Germline lookup yields CDR1 MNHNY and CDR2 SVGAGI (reference sequence). V was clipped by 4 bases and J by 8 bases; unmatched bases: 2. This CDR3 has 12 residues. CDR3 nucleotide sequence: TGTGCCAGCAGTTCACGGGGGGATGAGCAGTTCTTC. This encodes CASSSRGDEQFF.

The chain recombines TRBV25-1 with TRBJ1-4, with D perhaps matching TRBD1 (6 bases). This CDR3 comprises 14 residues. The ends were cut back, 1 base at V and 8 bases at J, with 11 bases in the middle. Looked up from germline, CDR1 is MGHDK and CDR2 is SYGVNS. CDR3 nucleotides: TGTGCCAGCAGTGAATGGGGGGCGGGGGAAAAACTGTTTTTT. Translating it yields CASSEWGAGEKLFF.

V and J are TRBV19 and TRBJ1-2; 8 nucleotides agree with TRBD1. After removal of 7 bases from V and 5 bases from J, the junction contained 9 bases not matched to a gene. This CDR3 has 14 amino acids. The V gene's germline CDR1 is LNHDA and CDR2 SQIVND (reference sequence). The CDR3 here is CASTWGQAVYGYTF. The CDR3 DNA is TGTGCCAGTACCTGGGGACAGGCGGTTTATGGCTACACCTTC.

V usage is TRBV10-1 and J usage is TRBJ2-1; D ambiguous. The CDR3 runs to 11 residues. The germline V gene has CDR1 WNHNN and CDR2 SYGVQD (reference sequence). V was trimmed by 6 bases and J by 5 bases, leaving 5 bases between them. CDR3 sequence (DNA): TGCGCCAGCAGCCTTAACAATGAGCAGTTCTTC. It translates to CASSLNNEQFF.

The genes are TRBV14 and TRBJ2-1, with a weak D call TRBD2 (5 bases). The CDR3 totals 14 residues. V lost 2 bases and J 7 bases, leaving 12 bases between the germline ends. In germline, CDR1 is SGHDN, CDR2 FVKESK. CDR3 residues: CASSQTRGLNEQFF. DNA for the CDR3: TGTGCCAGCAGCCAAACCCGCGGGCTTAATGAGCAGTTCTTC.

The chain couples TRBV6-1 to TRBJ2-7, with 10 bases identical to TRBD2. CDR1 MNHNS and CDR2 SASEGT come from the germline V gene. This CDR3 is built from 14 residues. J was trimmed by 0 bases and V by 7 bases; bases with no gene match: 3. CDR3 residues: CASTSGGSSYEQYF. In DNA, the CDR3 is TGTGCCAGCACTAGCGGGGGTAGCTCCTACGAGCAGTACTTC.

This chain connects TRBV19 to TRBJ1-1, with D maybe TRBD1 (6 bases). Germline V gene sequence: CDR1 LNHDA, CDR2 SQIVND (reference sequence). The CDR3 has 15 amino acids. V was trimmed by 3 bases and J by 3 bases, leaving 14 bases between them. CDR3 in DNA: TGTGCCAGTAGTATTTGGGCCCCAGGGGACACTGAAGCTTTCTTT. Protein sequence: CASSIWAPGDTEAFF.

CDR3 nucleotide sequence: TGTGCCAGCAGTGGGAGCGGGAGGGCCTTCTACGAGCAGTACTTC. It codes for CASSGSGRAFYEQYF. The chain combines TRBV28 with TRBJ2-7; 10 nucleotides line up with TRBD2. In germline, CDR1 is MDHEN, CDR2 SYDVKM. The V gene end was trimmed by 5 bases and the J gene end by 3 bases; junction bases not matched to a gene: 7. There are 15 residues in the CDR3.

The chain is built from TRBV14 and TRBJ1-2; no clear D. Germline V gene sequence: CDR1 SGHDN, CDR2 FVKESK. The CDR3 spans 14 residues. Trimming removed 1 base at V and 5 bases at J, with 11 bases between. This CDR3 is CASSQVGIEYGYTF. The CDR3 coding sequence is TGTGCCAGCAGCCAAGTCGGGATCGAATATGGCTACACCTTC.

The gene calls are TRBV5-5 and TRBJ1-2; D unresolved. Per germline, CDR1 SGHKS and CDR2 YYEKEE (reference sequence). The CDR3 has 16 residues. V lost 0 bases to trimming and J lost 4 bases, with 16 bases between them. The CDR3 is CASSLDGGRIFYGYTF. CDR3 bases: TGTGCCAGCAGCTTGGACGGCGGAAGAATTTTCTATGGCTACACCTTC. The complete variable domain, with remaining parts taken from reference TRBV5-5 and TRBJ1-2, reads DAGVTQSPTHLIKTRGQQVTLRCSPISGHKSVSWYQQVLGQGPQFIFQYYEKEERGRGNFPDRFSARQFPNYSSELNVNALLLGDSALYLCASSLDGGRIFYGYTFGSGTRLTVV.

The chain employs TRBV7-8 and TRBJ1-6, with unresolved D. V lost 0 bases, J lost 8 bases, and 20 bases lay in between. The germline CDR1 and CDR2 sequences are SGHVS and FQNEAQ. The CDR3 is 18 amino acids. The CDR3 sequence is CASSLAAQMTGYHSPLHF. CDR3 DNA: TGTGCCAGCAGCTTAGCCGCACAAATGACTGGGTATCATTCACCCCTCCACTTT.

This clone is a singleton in its sample. The gene calls are TRBV30 and TRBJ1-1; possible D gene TRBD1, 6 bases. Germline CDR1 reads GTSNPN; CDR2 reads SVGIG (reference sequence). This CDR3 has 13 residues. The ends were cut back, 5 bases at V and 0 bases at J, with 10 bases in the middle. CDR3 sequence: CAWGGQMNTEAFF. CDR3 sequence (DNA): TGTGCCTGGGGTGGACAGATGAACACTGAAGCTTTCTTT.

The chain carries TRBV28 and TRBJ2-7, with D uncertain. CDR3 length: 13 amino acids. V shed 6 bases and J shed 5 bases, with 14 bases lying between them. Germline V gene data show CDR1 as MDHEN and CDR2 as SYDVKM. Written as DNA, the CDR3 is TGTGCCAGCAGCATTTTCCCTGGGCACGAGCAGTACTTC. Amino acids: CASSIFPGHEQYF.

The V gene is TRBV14, the J gene TRBJ1-1, with D possibly matching TRBD1 (5 bases). Trimming cost V 2 bases and J 5 bases, with 18 bases left between them. From germline, CDR1 is SGHDN and CDR2 FVKESK. The CDR3 is 16 amino acids. The CDR3 DNA sequence: TGTGCCAGCAGCCAAATTGACAGTCCGATAAGGACTGAAGCTTTCTTT. This codes for CASSQIDSPIRTEAFF.

The sample holds a few counts of this clone. V usage is TRBV5-4 and J usage is TRBJ1-3; D may be TRBD1 (5 bases). Per the germline V gene, CDR1 is SGHNT and CDR2 is YYREEE (reference sequence). V gave up 3 bases and J gave up 4 bases, with 11 bases separating them. The CDR3 extends over 14 amino acids. DNA of the CDR3: TGTGCCAGCAGCTCCCCGACAGAAGGAAACACCATATATTTT. Translation gives CASSSPTEGNTIYF. Using reference TRBV5-4 and TRBJ1-3 for the parts outside the CDR3, the full variable domain is ETGVTQSPTHLIKTRGQQVTLRCSSQSGHNTVSWYQQALGQGPQFIFQYYREEENGRGNFPPRFSGLQFPNYSSELNVNALELDDSALYLCASSSPTEGNTIYFGEGSWLTVV.

This clone was observed a handful of times. J is TRBJ1-1 and V is TRBV5-1; D gene ambiguous. In germline, CDR1 is SGHRS, CDR2 YFSETQ. Trimming stripped 0 bases from V and 4 bases from J, with 7 bases between. The CDR3 covers 13 residues. The CDR3 reads CASSLGRGTEAFF. CDR3 coding DNA: TGCGCCAGCAGCTTGGGCCGGGGCACTGAAGCTTTCTTT.

V usage is TRBV5-1 and J usage is TRBJ2-3; a possible D gene is TRBD1 (5 bases). Trimming shortened V by 0 bases and J by 6 bases, and 14 bases separated the two germline ends. CDR3 length: 15 residues. CDR1 and CDR2 from the germline V gene are SGHRS and YFSETQ. CDR3 protein: CASSLGGQFSDTQYF. In DNA form, the CDR3 reads TGCGCCAGCAGCTTGGGCGGACAATTTTCGGATACGCAGTATTTT.

This sequence joins TRBV2 and TRBJ2-1; 8 nucleotides align to TRBD1. Germline loops: CDR1 SNHLY, CDR2 FYNNEI. The CDR3 extends over 15 amino acids. The J segment lost 5 bases and the V segment lost 6 bases, leaving 9 bases of the junction unmatched. CDR3 in amino acids: CASRPGTGANNEQFF. In DNA, the CDR3 is TGTGCCAGCAGACCCGGGACAGGTGCGAACAATGAGCAGTTCTTC.

This clone was seen only once. V is TRBV1 and J is TRBJ2-3; TRBD2, the table's D call, was not compared with the DNA. TRBV1 is shown as a pseudogene. The CDR3 is made up of 18 amino acids. The CDR3: CTSSRTSGGRASTDTQYF. The CDR3 nucleotides are TGCACCAGCAGCCGGACTAGCGGGGGACGTGCTAGCACAGATACGCAGTATTTT.

This chain uses TRBV30 with TRBJ1-2, with D perhaps TRBD1 (5 bases). CDR3 length equals 15 residues. Germline assignment: CDR1 GTSNPN and CDR2 SVGIG (reference sequence). Trimming left V 0 bases short and J 4 bases short, with 15 bases between. The CDR3: CAWSVGPGQSYGYTF. CDR3 coding DNA: TGTGCCTGGAGTGTAGGTCCAGGGCAGAGCTATGGCTACACCTTC.